Presented here are 32 T cell receptor beta chains from one specimen sequenced in a study of blood T cell repertoires in COVID-19. TCRdb's table, derived via immunoSEQ multiplex PCR, lists solely in-frame clones and lacks some. This table holds under 350,000 clones, 75% to 95% found once. Sample: peripheral blood. The receptor source for this set is a woman aged 25 to 39 with COVID-19, enrolled during active disease.

The chain employs TRBV7-9 and TRBJ2-1; 8 bases match TRBD2. The CDR3 contains 17 residues. The germline gives CDR1 SEHNR, CDR2 FQNEAQ (reference sequence). The V gene end was trimmed by 2 bases and the J gene end by 6 bases; junction bases not matched to a gene: 12. The CDR3 coding sequence is TGTGCCAGCAGCTTATCCCCACCGGGACTAGGGGCCAATGAGCAGTTCTTC. Its protein is CASSLSPPGLGANEQFF. The full variable domain, rest sourced from reference TRBV7-9 and TRBJ2-1, is DTGVSQNPRHKITKRGQNVTFRCDPISEHNRLYWYRQTLGQGPEFLTYFQNEAQLEKSRLLSDRFSAERPKGSFSTLEIQRTEQGDSAMYLCASSLSPPGLGANEQFFGPGTRLTVL.

The chain is built from TRBV28 and TRBJ2-7; TRBD2 agrees at 7 bases. There are 15 residues in the CDR3. V shed 2 bases and J 1 base; nucleotides not matched to a gene: 5. Germline V lookup: CDR1 MDHEN, CDR2 SYDVKM. This CDR3 reads CASSLERDVSYEQYF. The CDR3 DNA follows: TGTGCCAGCAGTTTAGAGCGGGACGTTTCCTACGAGCAGTACTTC.

The gene calls are TRBV5-6 and TRBJ2-7, with TRBD2 identical over 8 bases. Germline CDR1 SGHDT, CDR2 YYEEEE. V was clipped by 0 bases and J by 3 bases; unmatched bases: 5. The CDR3 contains 15 residues. CDR3 nucleotide sequence: TGTGCCAGCAGCTTGGCCGCGGGAGGAGTCTACGAGCAGTACTTC. Its protein is CASSLAAGGVYEQYF.

This clone was seen a single time. The J gene is TRBJ2-7, the V gene TRBV9; 15 bases are shared with TRBD2. CDR1 and CDR2 from the germline V gene are SGDLS and YYNGEE. Unmatched junction bases numbered 2, after V lost 3 bases and J lost 4 bases. The CDR3 loop spans 15 amino acids. The CDR3 reads CASSAGTSGRYEQYF. CDR3 sequence (DNA): TGTGCCAGCAGCGCCGGGACTAGCGGGAGGTACGAGCAGTACTTC.

This clone came up once. The chain couples TRBV19 to TRBJ2-3; weak D call: TRBD1 (5 bases). Per germline, CDR1 LNHDA and CDR2 SQIVND (reference sequence). The CDR3 runs 13 residues. The germline V and J ends were trimmed by 3 bases and 2 bases, with 6 bases remaining between them. The CDR3 DNA reads TGTGCCAGTAGTATCAGGGACACAGATACGCAGTATTTT. Translated: CASSIRDTDTQYF. The full variable domain, rest sourced from reference TRBV19 and TRBJ2-3, is DGGITQSPKYLFRKEGQNVTLSCEQNLNHDAMYWYRQDPGQGLRLIYYSQIVNDFQKGDIAEGYSVSREKKESFPLTVTSAQKNPTAFYLCASSIRDTDTQYFGPGTRLTVL.

The chain carries TRBV4-1 and TRBJ1-1; 7 bases are a match to TRBD1. The V gene end was trimmed by 1 base and the J gene end by 1 base; junction bases not matched to a gene: 6. Germline V gene data show CDR1 as MGHRA and CDR2 as YSYEKL. This CDR3 is built from 16 residues. The DNA for the CDR3 is TGCGCCAGCAGCCAAGTGACAGGGTTAAAGAACACTGAAGCTTTCTTT. It yields the protein CASSQVTGLKNTEAFF.

This sequence joins TRBV27 and TRBJ2-7; D perhaps matches TRBD1 (6 bases). The length of the CDR3 is 14 residues. Germline values: CDR1 MNHEY, CDR2 SMNVEV (reference sequence). Deletions cut 5 bases from V and 4 bases from J, with 15 bases between. The CDR3: CASSPLDRPYEQYF. CDR3 DNA sequence: TGTGCCAGCAGTCCCTTGGACAGACCTTACGAGCAGTACTTC.

This clone was counted between two and nine times. The chain recombines TRBV30 with TRBJ1-5; D is unclear. Germline CDR1 is GTSNPN and CDR2 is SVGIG (reference sequence). There are 13 residues in the CDR3. The V gene lost 3 bases and the J gene lost 4 bases, with 10 bases spanning the gap. This CDR3 reads CAWRKQANQPQHF. CDR3 DNA sequence: TGTGCCTGGAGAAAGCAGGCGAATCAGCCCCAGCATTTT.

V and J are TRBV6-5 and TRBJ2-5; 8 bases are a match to TRBD2. The tail of the sequence fits TRBJ2-7 better, so the J call may be wrong. CDR3 length equals 14 residues. Germline loops: CDR1 MNHEY, CDR2 SVGAGI. CDR3 loop: CASRLTSGPYEQYF. CDR3 sequence (DNA): TGTGCCAGCAGACTAACTAGCGGCCCCTACGAGCAGTACTTC.

CDR3: CASSPTGGTEAFF. The DNA for the CDR3 is TGTGCCAGCAGTCCAACAGGGGGCACTGAAGCTTTCTTT. This chain links TRBV6-6 with TRBJ1-1; 8 nucleotides line up with TRBD1. The CDR3 extends over 13 amino acids. Germline lookup yields CDR1 MNHNY and CDR2 SVGAGI (reference sequence). The V and J ends lost 5 bases and 4 bases, in that order; junction bases with no gene match: 3.

This clone was seen only once. The chain has TRBV29-1 and TRBJ1-1; D is unresolved. Germline V gene lookup returns CDR1 SQVTM and CDR2 ANQGSEA. CDR3 length: 12 residues. Trimming took 6 bases from V and 7 from J, leaving 15 bases between them. Here the CDR3 DNA reads TGCAGCGTGAAACGGCAAGGGAGTGAAGCTTTCTTT. Translating it yields CSVKRQGSEAFF.

The chain couples TRBV12-5 to TRBJ2-2; unclear D gene. Germline V gene data show CDR1 as LGHNT and CDR2 as FRNRAP. Trimming removed 0 bases from V and 7 bases from J, with 9 bases in between. The CDR3 is 14 residues long. Here the CDR3 reads CASGLVGTGGELFF. The CDR3 DNA is TGTGCTAGTGGTTTGGTAGGCACGGGCGGGGAGCTGTTTTTT.

The rearrangement uses TRBV29-1 and TRBJ1-4; 10 bases are a match to TRBD1. Germline lookup yields CDR1 SQVTM and CDR2 ANQGSEA. Unmatched junction bases numbered 6, after V lost 6 bases and J lost 8 bases. The CDR3 spans 13 residues. CDR3 DNA sequence: TGCAGCGTGGGGACAGGGGCTGGGGAAAAACTGTTTTTT. This translates into CSVGTGAGEKLFF.

This clone was seen a single time. The V gene is TRBV10-3, the J gene TRBJ1-5; D perhaps matches TRBD1 (5 bases). Germline V gene lookup returns CDR1 ENHRY and CDR2 SYGVKD. The length of the CDR3 is 14 residues. V shed 3 bases and J shed 4 bases, with 10 bases lying between them. In nucleotides, the CDR3 is TGTGCCATCAGTGAAACCGGGGGGAATCAGCCCCAGCATTTT. Protein: CAISETGGNQPQHF.

The chain uses TRBV5-4 and TRBJ2-1; 8 nucleotides agree with TRBD2. This CDR3 has 17 amino acids. Unmatched junction bases numbered 15, after V lost 1 base and J lost 9 bases. Germline-derived CDR1 and CDR2 are SGHNT and YYREEE (reference sequence). CDR3 in DNA: TGTGCCAGCAGCTTGCGGTTGGGAGCGGGAGTCGGCGGTGAGCAGTTCTTC. Its translation is CASSLRLGAGVGGEQFF.

V and J are TRBV14 and TRBJ2-2; D perhaps matches TRBD2 (6 bases). Trimming stripped 1 base from V and 2 bases from J, with 11 bases between. The CDR3 is made up of 16 amino acids. Germline V gene data show CDR1 as SGHDN and CDR2 as FVKESK. CDR3 amino acids: CASSQVIAANTGELFF. The CDR3 DNA reads as TGTGCCAGCAGCCAAGTAATAGCGGCCAACACCGGGGAGCTGTTTTTT.

This clone came up once. J is TRBJ1-5 and V is TRBV30, with 8 bases aligning to TRBD1. CDR1 is GTSNPN and CDR2 is SVGIG in the germline V gene (reference sequence). This CDR3 region has 13 residues. Germline trimming cut 5 bases from V and 4 bases from J; bases unmatched to any gene: 4. The CDR3 protein is CAWDRTGNQPQHF. DNA of the CDR3: TGTGCCTGGGATAGGACAGGGAATCAGCCCCAGCATTTT.

The chain uses TRBV19 and TRBJ2-1, with TRBD2 matching over 7 bases. The CDR3 totals 15 residues. With V trimmed by 7 bases and J by 7 bases, 13 bases remained unmatched. CDR1 and CDR2 from the germline V gene are LNHDA and SQIVND (reference sequence). The CDR3 spells CASTPTWAGDNEQFF. As DNA, the CDR3 is TGTGCCAGTACCCCTACTTGGGCGGGAGATAATGAGCAGTTCTTC.

The chain combines TRBV3-1 (or the pseudogene TRBV3-2) with TRBJ2-7; D ambiguous. Germline values: CDR1 LGHDT, CDR2 YNNKEL (reference sequence). V was trimmed by 0 bases and J by 0 bases, leaving 15 bases between them. This CDR3 region has 17 residues. The CDR3 protein is CASSQDLTGLASYEQYF. DNA of the CDR3: TGTGCCAGCAGCCAAGATCTGACCGGGTTAGCCTCCTACGAGCAGTACTTC.

This chain links TRBV7-9 with TRBJ2-5, with 8 bases aligning to TRBD1. Per the germline V gene, CDR1 is SEHNR and CDR2 is FQNEAQ (reference sequence). This CDR3 is built from 16 residues. Losses at the gene ends were 5 bases for V and 2 bases for J; bases not matched to a gene: 10. CDR3 amino acids: CASSPAGTGNQETQYF. DNA for the CDR3: TGTGCCAGCAGCCCAGCCGGGACAGGAAATCAAGAGACCCAGTACTTC.

For this clone: An end of the junction does not agree with germline; a read error may underlie this. The chain links TRBV7-7 to TRBJ2-7; 14 positions match TRBD2. The CDR3 extends over 17 amino acids. The germline CDR1 and CDR2 sequences are SSHAT and FNYEAQ (reference sequence). In DNA form, the CDR3 reads TGTGCTAGCAGCTCGGGACTAGCGGGAGTAGGATCCTACGAGCAGTACTTC. Translated: CASSSGLAGVGSYEQYF.

The V gene is TRBV10-3, the J gene TRBJ1-6; a weak D match, TRBD1 (6 bases). V lost 9 bases to trimming and J lost 0 bases, with 15 bases between them. The CDR3 runs 16 residues. The V gene's germline CDR1 is ENHRY and CDR2 SYGVKD. The CDR3 is CAIGQPQSSYNSPLHF. The CDR3 DNA reads TGTGCCATTGGACAGCCCCAGAGCTCCTATAATTCACCCCTCCACTTT.

This clone has just one count. The chain has TRBV5-6 and TRBJ1-3; D is undetermined. This CDR3 spans 16 amino acids. CDR1 and CDR2 (germline): SGHDT, YYEEEE. V lost 2 bases and J lost 0, with 12 bases in between. CDR3 sequence (DNA): TGTGCCAGCAGCTTCGGAGGGAAGCCCTCTGGAAACACCATATATTTT. Translated: CASSFGGKPSGNTIYF.

V and J are TRBV5-4 and TRBJ2-5, with TRBD2 identical over 12 bases. The CDR3 spans 16 residues. V trimming: 3 bases; J trimming: 5 bases; junction bases outside the gene matches: 8. CDR1 and CDR2 (germline): SGHNT, YYREEE (reference sequence). The DNA of the CDR3 is TGTGCCAGCAGCTCTCTAGCGGGAGGGCCCTCGGAGACCCAGTACTTC. Its protein product is CASSSLAGGPSETQYF.

The chain has TRBV3-1 (or the pseudogene TRBV3-2) and TRBJ1-1, with D possibly matching TRBD1 (5 bases). Per germline, CDR1 LGHDT and CDR2 YNNKEL (reference sequence). The CDR3 is 14 residues long. V was trimmed by 0 bases and J by 4 bases, leaving 9 bases between them. The CDR3 reads CASSQDRRGTEAFF. The CDR3 region has the DNA TGTGCCAGCAGCCAAGACCGGAGGGGCACTGAAGCTTTCTTT.

The chain employs TRBV5-6 and TRBJ2-3; 7 bases map to TRBD1. J was trimmed by 1 base and V by 4 bases; bases with no gene match: 6. Germline assignment: CDR1 SGHDT and CDR2 YYEEEE. This CDR3 spans 15 amino acids. CDR3 DNA sequence: TGTGCCAGCAGCAGGAGACAGGGCGGCACAGATACGCAGTATTTT. It specifies CASSRRQGGTDTQYF.

This chain links TRBV9 with TRBJ2-1; D is uncertain. V lost 4 bases and J 6 bases, leaving 8 bases between the germline ends. Germline CDR1 and CDR2: SGDLS and YYNGEE. The CDR3 sequence is 12 residues long. In DNA form, the CDR3 reads TGTGCCAGCAGCCCTAGGTCCAATGAGCAGTTCTTC. This translates into CASSPRSNEQFF.

V and J are TRBV2 and TRBJ2-3, with 10 nucleotides matching TRBD2. The CDR3 runs to 13 residues. CDR1 is SNHLY and CDR2 is FYNNEI in the germline V gene. The V segment lost 11 bases and the J segment 6 bases; nucleotides outside the gene matches: 8. The CDR3 protein is CAGEREGPDTQYF. CDR3 DNA sequence: TGTGCCGGAGAGCGGGAGGGCCCTGATACGCAGTATTTT.

This clone was picked up a small number of times. The chain joins TRBV7-8 to TRBJ1-6; weak D call: TRBD1 (6 bases). The CDR3 loop spans 16 amino acids. The germline CDR1 and CDR2 sequences are SGHVS and FQNEAQ. The V gene lost 3 bases and the J gene lost 0 bases, with 9 bases spanning the gap. The CDR3 region is CASSFGQISYNSPLHF. The CDR3 DNA sequence: TGTGCCAGCAGCTTTGGACAGATCTCCTATAATTCACCCCTCCACTTT.

The chain uses TRBV19 and TRBJ1-5; 7 nucleotides match TRBD1. J gave up 0 bases and V 0 bases, and 5 bases lay outside the gene matches. Germline V lookup: CDR1 LNHDA, CDR2 SQIVND (reference sequence). The CDR3 covers 17 residues. The CDR3 loop is CASSIEAGGNSNQPQHF. The CDR3 bases are TGTGCCAGTAGTATAGAAGCAGGGGGGAATAGCAATCAGCCCCAGCATTTT.

The chain couples TRBV10-3 to TRBJ2-5, with D unresolved. Trimming stripped 5 bases from V and 5 bases from J, with 6 bases between. The CDR3 has 11 amino acids. CDR1 and CDR2 from the germline V gene are ENHRY and SYGVKD. CDR3 sequence (DNA): TGTGCCATCAGTTCTAGTGAGACCCAGTACTTC. Its translation is CAISSSETQYF.

The chain has TRBV28 and TRBJ1-6; D is ambiguous. This CDR3 has 15 residues. Germline CDR1 and CDR2: MDHEN and SYDVKM. The V end lost 2 bases, the J end lost 0 bases, and 5 bases lay between the germline ends. The CDR3 bases are TGTGCCAGCAGTTTAGCTAGCTCCTATAATTCACCCCTCCACTTT. Protein: CASSLASSYNSPLHF.